This is a list of T cell receptor beta chains from one sample in a study of vaccination and CD4 T cells after COVID-19. TCRdb redid the calling of the PCR reads with MiXCR, one entry per CDR3 protein. The sample contains over 20,000 distinct CDR3 sequences, 44% of which appear only once. These TCRs' antigens remain unknown. The material sequenced was CD4+ T cells from blood, cultured in vitro, taken before SARS-CoV-2 vaccination. Receptor source: a human donor who received a COVID-19 vaccine. Each CDR3 is given without its conserved first and last residue. Clone size appears in some rows only: once, few, many, or a class for an expanded clone.

size	V	J	CDR3
-	TRBV11-1	TRBJ2-5	ASSPRTSGETQY
-	TRBV18	TRBJ1-6	ASSPQGLDNSPLH
few	TRBV6-2/TRBV6-3	TRBJ1-6	ASRQGLRSYNSPLH
-	TRBV24-1	TRBJ2-2	ATWDGNTGELF
-	TRBV30	TRBJ1-2	AWRPGANYGYT
-	TRBV6-1	TRBJ1-1	ASSEEWGHTTWGEAF
few	TRBV24-1	TRBJ2-1	ATSDPSGPSSYNEQF
once	TRBV19	TRBJ2-3	ASSTSIGLAGGDTQY
-	TRBV11-3	TRBJ2-5	ASSLYPETQY
-	TRBV27	TRBJ2-2	ASSFLMTGEATGELF
-	TRBV7-9	TRBJ1-1	ASSLARGVVATEAF
-	TRBV2	TRBJ2-5	ATNDRDQETQY
-	TRBV6-1	TRBJ2-5	ASIMSGQETQY
-	TRBV10-2	TRBJ2-7	ASSGMTGSHYEQY
few	TRBV30	TRBJ1-1	AWRGMTGLNTEAF
few	TRBV2	TRBJ2-3	ASNRGHGSDTQY
few	TRBV24-1	TRBJ2-1	ATSDSNTGTGAYNEQF
-	TRBV6-5	TRBJ1-1	ASSYSGGDTEAF
-	TRBV27	TRBJ1-4	ASSTRTGGYEKLF
-	TRBV19	TRBJ1-4	ASTLQGRNEKLF
once	TRBV7-8	TRBJ2-1	ASSPPRLAGNGDEQF
-	TRBV30	TRBJ1-1	AWSVRRRGTEAF
-	TRBV20-1	TRBJ2-1	SARQGANEQF
few	TRBV6-1	TRBJ2-5	ASSEAPAALGTQY
-	TRBV6-5	TRBJ2-3	ASSYGTGTTDTQY
-	TRBV5-4	TRBJ2-5	ASSPGTAQETQY
few	TRBV7-8	TRBJ1-6	ASSFILGQGNSPLH
few	TRBV20-1	TRBJ1-1	SASTGRETEAF
large	TRBV19	TRBJ2-1	ASSRTSQRSNEQF
-	TRBV29-1	TRBJ2-3	SVLGDTQY
-	TRBV15	TRBJ2-1	ATSHPRGLAGPSGANEQF
-	TRBV20-1	TRBJ2-1	SALRTSGYNEQF
-	TRBV23-1	TRBJ1-2	ASSQPGIKNYGYT
few	TRBV6-1	TRBJ1-3	ASRDRGSGGNTIY
few	TRBV25-1	TRBJ2-3	ASSASGGTTDTQY
-	TRBV20-1	TRBJ1-1	SAVQGVQTEAF
few	TRBV30	TRBJ2-1	AWGGPDSYNEQF
few	TRBV20-1	TRBJ2-7	SASGGRYEQY
few	TRBV10-2	TRBJ2-3	ASSEIRGTDTQY
-	TRBV24-1	TRBJ2-3	ATSDLPGQGVDTQY
few	TRBV7-8	TRBJ1-6	ASSLGDSSYNSPLH
-	TRBV19	TRBJ2-4	ASSPGLAGSVQY
-	TRBV20-1	TRBJ2-5	SAREWDSQEAQY
-	TRBV6-1	TRBJ1-1	ASRRTERPTEAF
-	TRBV28	TRBJ2-5	TSSYPGHKGETQY